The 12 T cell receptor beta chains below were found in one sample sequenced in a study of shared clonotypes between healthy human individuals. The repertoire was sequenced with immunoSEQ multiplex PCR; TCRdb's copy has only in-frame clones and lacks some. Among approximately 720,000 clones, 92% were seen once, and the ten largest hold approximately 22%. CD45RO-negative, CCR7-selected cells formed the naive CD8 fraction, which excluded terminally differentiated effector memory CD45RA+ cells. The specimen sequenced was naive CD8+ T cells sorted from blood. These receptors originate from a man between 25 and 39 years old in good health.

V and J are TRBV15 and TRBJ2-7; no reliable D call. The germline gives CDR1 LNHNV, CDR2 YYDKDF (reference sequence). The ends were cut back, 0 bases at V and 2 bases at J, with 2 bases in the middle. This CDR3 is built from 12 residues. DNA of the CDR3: TGTGCCACCAGCAGAGAGGCCTACGAGCAGTACTTC. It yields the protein CATSREAYEQYF.

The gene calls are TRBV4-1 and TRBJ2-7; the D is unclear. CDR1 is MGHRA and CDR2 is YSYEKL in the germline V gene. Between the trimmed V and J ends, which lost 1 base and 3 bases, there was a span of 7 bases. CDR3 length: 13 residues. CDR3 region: CASSQAVGYEQYF. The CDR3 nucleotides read TGCGCCAGCAGCCAAGCCGTAGGCTACGAGCAGTACTTC.

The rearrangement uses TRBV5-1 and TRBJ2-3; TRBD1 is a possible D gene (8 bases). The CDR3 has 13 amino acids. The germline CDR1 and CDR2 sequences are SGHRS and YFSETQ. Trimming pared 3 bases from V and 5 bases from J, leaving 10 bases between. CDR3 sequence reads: CASSYRGGDTQYF. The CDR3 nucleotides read TGCGCCAGCAGCTACAGGGGGGGAGATACGCAGTATTTT. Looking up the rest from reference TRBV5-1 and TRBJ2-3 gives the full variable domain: KAGVTQTPRYLIKTRGQQVTLSCSPISGHRSVSWYQQTPGQGLQFLFEYFSETQRNKGNFPGRFSGRQFSNSRSEMNVSTLELGDSALYLCASSYRGGDTQYFGPGTRLTVL.

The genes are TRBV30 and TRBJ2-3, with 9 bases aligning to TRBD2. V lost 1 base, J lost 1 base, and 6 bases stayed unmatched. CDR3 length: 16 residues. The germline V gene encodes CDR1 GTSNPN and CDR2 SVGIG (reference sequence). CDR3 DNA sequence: TGTGCCTGGAGTGGGCGGGAGGGGCCGGGCACAGATACGCAGTATTTT. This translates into CAWSGREGPGTDTQYF.

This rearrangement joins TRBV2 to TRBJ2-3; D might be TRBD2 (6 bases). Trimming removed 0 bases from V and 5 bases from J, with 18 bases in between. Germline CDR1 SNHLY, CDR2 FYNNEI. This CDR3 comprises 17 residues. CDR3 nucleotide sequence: TGTGCCAGCAGTGAAGCAGGCCTAGCGATAGGGGTAGATACGCAGTATTTT. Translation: CASSEAGLAIGVDTQYF.

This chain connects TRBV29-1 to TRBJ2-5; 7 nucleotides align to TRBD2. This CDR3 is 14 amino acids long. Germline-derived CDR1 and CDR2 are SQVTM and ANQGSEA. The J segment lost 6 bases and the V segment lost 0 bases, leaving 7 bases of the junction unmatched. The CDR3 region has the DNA TGCAGCGTTGAAGAATTAACTAGCGTGCAGACCCAGTACTTC. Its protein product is CSVEELTSVQTQYF. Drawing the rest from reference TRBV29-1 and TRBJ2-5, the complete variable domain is SAVISQKPSRDICQRGTSLTIQCQVDSQVTMMFWYRQQPGQSLTLIATANQGSEATYESGFVIDKFPISRPNLTFSTLTVSNMSPEDSSIYLCSVEELTSVQTQYFGPGTRLLVL.

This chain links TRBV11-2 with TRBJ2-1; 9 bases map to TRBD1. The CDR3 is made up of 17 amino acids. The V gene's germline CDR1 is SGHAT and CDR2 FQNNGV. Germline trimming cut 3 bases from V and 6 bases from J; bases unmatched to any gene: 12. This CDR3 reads CASSLGSGTGFRNEQFF. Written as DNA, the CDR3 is TGTGCCAGCAGCTTGGGGTCCGGGACAGGGTTTCGCAATGAGCAGTTCTTC. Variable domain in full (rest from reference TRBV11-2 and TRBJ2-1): EAGVAQSPRYKIIEKRQSVAFWCNPISGHATLYWYQQILGQGPKLLIQFQNNGVVDDSQLPKDRFSAERLKGVDSTLKIQPAKLEDSAVYLCASSLGSGTGFRNEQFFGPGTRLTVL.

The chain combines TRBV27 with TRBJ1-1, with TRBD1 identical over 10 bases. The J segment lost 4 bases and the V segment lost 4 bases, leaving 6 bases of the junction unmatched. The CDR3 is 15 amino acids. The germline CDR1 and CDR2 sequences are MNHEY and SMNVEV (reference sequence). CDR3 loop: CASSSTGGRGTEAFF. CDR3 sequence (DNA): TGTGCCAGCAGTTCGACAGGGGGCAGGGGCACTGAAGCTTTCTTT.

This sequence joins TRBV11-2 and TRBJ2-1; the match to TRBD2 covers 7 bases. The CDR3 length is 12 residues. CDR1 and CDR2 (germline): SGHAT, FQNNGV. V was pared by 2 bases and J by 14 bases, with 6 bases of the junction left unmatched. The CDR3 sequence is CASSLWGGTKFF. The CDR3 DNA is TGTGCCAGCAGCTTATGGGGCGGGACTAAGTTCTTC.

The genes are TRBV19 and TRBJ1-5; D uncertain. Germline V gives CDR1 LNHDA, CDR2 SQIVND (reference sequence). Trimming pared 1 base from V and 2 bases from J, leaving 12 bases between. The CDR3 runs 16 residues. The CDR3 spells CASSIALVRRNQPQHF. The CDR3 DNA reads TGTGCCAGTAGTATAGCCTTAGTCAGGCGCAATCAGCCCCAGCATTTT.

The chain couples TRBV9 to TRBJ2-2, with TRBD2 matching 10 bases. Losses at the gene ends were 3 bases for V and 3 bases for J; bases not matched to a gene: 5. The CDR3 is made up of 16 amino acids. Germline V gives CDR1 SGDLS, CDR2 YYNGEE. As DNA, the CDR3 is TGTGCCAGCAGCGCTCTAGCGGGAGTAGACACCGGGGAGCTGTTTTTT. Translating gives CASSALAGVDTGELFF.

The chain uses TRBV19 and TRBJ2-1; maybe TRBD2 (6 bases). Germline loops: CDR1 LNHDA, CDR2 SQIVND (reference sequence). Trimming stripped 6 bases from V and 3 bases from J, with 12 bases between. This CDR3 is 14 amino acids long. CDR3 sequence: CASREGQLYNEQFF. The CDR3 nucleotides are TGTGCCAGTAGGGAGGGGCAGCTCTACAATGAGCAGTTCTTC.